This note documents a single T cell receptor beta chain sequence. Its matching antigen is unknown. This CDR3 spans 15 amino acids. Trimming removed 1 base at V and 5 bases at J, with 15 bases between. From germline, CDR1 is SEHNR and CDR2 FQNEAQ (reference sequence). CCR7-negative CD45RA+ TemRA cells were pooled with CD45RO+ cells for CD8 memory. Clones were sequenced by immunoSEQ multiplex PCR, and TCRdb holds only the in-frame ones, with some missing. The sample has about 79,000 clones, under 65% seen once. This record comes from a study of shared clonotypes between healthy human individuals. The study's findings and limits: Some naive CD4 clonotypes, roughly 4.7%, turned up in common across a handful of donors.

This TCR was sampled from a man aged 25 to 40 in good health. The sample comprised memory CD8+ T cells sorted from blood. Regarding subset: CD45RO+ cells pooled with CCR7-negative TemRA cells. This rearrangement joins TRBV7-9 to TRBJ2-7; TRBD2 might be the D (5 bases). CDR3 loop: CASSLGSGRANEQYF. CDR3 nucleotides: TGTGCCAGCAGCTTAGGCAGCGGACGGGCAAACGAGCAGTACTTC.